The 4 T cell receptor beta chains below were found in one sample sequenced in a study of control samples from healthy donors and cancer patients. Here immunoSEQ multiplex PCR was the method, and the copy in TCRdb shows in-frame clones only, minus some. The sample lists some 17,000 clones, approximately 91% occurring once. Sequenced input: PBMCs. The receptors originated from a man in his 60s with head and neck cancer.

The genes are TRBV9 and TRBJ2-7, with D perhaps matching TRBD1 (5 bases). Germline V lookup: CDR1 SGDLS, CDR2 YYNGEE. V lost 7 bases and J lost 0, with 14 bases in between. This CDR3 contains 14 residues. The CDR3 reads CASSQGKNSYEQYF. CDR3 DNA sequence: TGTGCCAGCTCCCAGGGTAAGAACTCCTACGAGCAGTACTTC.

The chain carries TRBV18 and TRBJ2-7; TRBD1 might be the D (5 bases). Deletions cut 3 bases from V and 2 bases from J, with 17 bases between. The CDR3 length is 16 residues. CDR1 and CDR2 (germline): KGHSH, LQKENI. CDR3 nucleotides: TGTGCCAGCTCACCTGGCTCACAGGTCCTAACCTACGAGCAGTACTTC. Amino acid sequence: CASSPGSQVLTYEQYF.

The rearrangement joins TRBV6-5 to TRBJ1-6; D is perhaps TRBD1 (6 bases). Trimming stripped 6 bases from V and 4 bases from J, with 13 bases between. The CDR3 is made up of 15 amino acids. Germline V lookup: CDR1 MNHEY, CDR2 SVGAGI. This CDR3 reads CASRGRTAYNSPLHF. The CDR3 DNA follows: TGTGCCAGCAGGGGCCGGACAGCGTATAATTCACCCCTCCACTTT.

The chain has TRBV7-9 and TRBJ1-5; D gene ambiguous. Between the trimmed V and J ends, which lost 0 bases and 0 bases, there was a span of 3 bases. Germline V gene data show CDR1 as SEHNR and CDR2 as FQNEAQ (reference sequence). The CDR3 contains 14 residues. CDR3 sequence (DNA): TGTGCCAGCAGCTTAGCCAATAGCAATCAGCCCCAGCATTTT. Amino acid sequence: CASSLANSNQPQHF.